The clone carrying this T cell receptor (beta chain) was seen a few times. The target antigen is unknown. Only in-frame clones appear in the TCRdb table, and some are missing; sequencing was by immunoSEQ multiplex PCR. The sample records some 130,000 clones, about 91% being singletons. The data belong to a study of cytomegalovirus exposure and HLA in healthy donors. Study in general: In a later analysis, it was reported that the roughly 130 validation repertoires had been produced on the same platform as the 500 to 850 repertoires belonging to the first cohort. Study-level points and caveats: Generally TCR sequences proved uncommon, though certain public TCRs appeared in numerous donors.

Germline-derived CDR1 and CDR2 are MNHNS and SASEGT. V lost 0 bases, J lost 7 bases, and 4 bases stayed unmatched. This CDR3 comprises 16 residues. This receptor was obtained from a woman aged 18-29 years in good health and CMV-seronegative. This rearrangement joins TRBV6-1 to TRBJ1-6; 9 nucleotides match TRBD1. Input material: PBMCs. The CDR3 nucleotides are TGTGCCAGCAGTGAAGCTCTAGGACAGGGGAATTCACCCCTCCACTTT. Translated: CASSEALGQGNSPLHF.